The sequence of this TCR beta chain was determined in a study of CXCR3-negative and CXCR3-positive naive CD8 T cells. Study results and caveats: Within a donor, both naive subsets shared TRBV-TRBJ usage, unlike memory cells. Whereas both naive subsets had comparably high diversity, memory CD8+ cells had much lower diversity. CXCR3-positive naive cells carried more hydrophobic TRB CDR3s than CXCR3-negative ones. Comparison of naive subsets found surface CD5 to be comparable, and TCR strength was inferred on the basis of TRB CDR3 properties.

On this clonotype: Its target is not known.

Subsets of CD8+ T cells were each sorted in triplicate at hundreds of thousands of cells apiece. The TRB cDNA libraries were prepared by 5' RACE with UMI labels. TCRdb re-called the 5' RACE reads; one entry per CDR3 protein, DNA not given. This table holds about 89,000 distinct CDR3 sequences. CDR1 SEHNR and CDR2 FQNEAQ come from the germline V gene (reference sequence). The CDR3 loop spans 18 amino acids. The TCR originated in a human donor in good health. Some clones in this sample may be carry-over from other donors' samples. The rearrangement uses TRBV7-9 and TRBJ2-1; TCRdb reports TRBD2, a call that lacks DNA to check it against. The sequencing input was naive CXCR3+ CD8+ T cells from blood. Stated subset: CD45RO-CCR7+CD27+CD95- naive CD8+ T cells expressing CXCR3 (TNR3+). The CDR3 loop reads CASSTLIAGADNYNEQFF.